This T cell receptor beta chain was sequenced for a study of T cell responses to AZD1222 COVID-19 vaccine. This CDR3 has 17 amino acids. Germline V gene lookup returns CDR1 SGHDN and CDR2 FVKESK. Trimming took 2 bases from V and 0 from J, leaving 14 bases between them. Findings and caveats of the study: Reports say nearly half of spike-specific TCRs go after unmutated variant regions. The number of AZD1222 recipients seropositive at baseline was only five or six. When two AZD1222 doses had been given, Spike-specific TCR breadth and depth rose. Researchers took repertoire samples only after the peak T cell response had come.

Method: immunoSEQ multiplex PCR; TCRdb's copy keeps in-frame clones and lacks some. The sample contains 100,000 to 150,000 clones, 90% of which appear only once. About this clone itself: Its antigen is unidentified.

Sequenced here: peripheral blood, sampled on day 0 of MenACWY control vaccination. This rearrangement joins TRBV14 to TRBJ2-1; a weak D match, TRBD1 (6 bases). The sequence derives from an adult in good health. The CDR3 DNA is TGTGCCAGCAGCCAATTCTTGACAGGCCTCTCCTACAATGAGCAGTTCTTC. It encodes CASSQFLTGLSYNEQFF.